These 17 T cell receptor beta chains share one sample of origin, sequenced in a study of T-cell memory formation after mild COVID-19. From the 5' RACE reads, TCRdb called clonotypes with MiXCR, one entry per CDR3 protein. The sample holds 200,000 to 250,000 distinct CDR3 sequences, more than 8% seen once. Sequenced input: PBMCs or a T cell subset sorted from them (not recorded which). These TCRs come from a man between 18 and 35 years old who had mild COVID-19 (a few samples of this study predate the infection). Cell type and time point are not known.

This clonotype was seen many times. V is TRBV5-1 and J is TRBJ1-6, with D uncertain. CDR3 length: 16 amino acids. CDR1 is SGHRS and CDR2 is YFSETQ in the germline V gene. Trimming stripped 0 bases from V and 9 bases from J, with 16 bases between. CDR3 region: CASSLAVAGDGSPLHF. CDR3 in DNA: TGCGCCAGCAGCTTGGCCGTCGCAGGCGATGGTTCACCCCTCCACTTT.

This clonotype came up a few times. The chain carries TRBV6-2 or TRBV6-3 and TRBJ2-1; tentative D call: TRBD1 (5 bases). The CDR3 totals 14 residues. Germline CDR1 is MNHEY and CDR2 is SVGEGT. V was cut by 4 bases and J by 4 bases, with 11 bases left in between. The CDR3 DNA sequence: TGTGCCAGCAGTTTGTCAGGGTTTTACAATGAGCAGTTCTTC. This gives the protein CASSLSGFYNEQFF.

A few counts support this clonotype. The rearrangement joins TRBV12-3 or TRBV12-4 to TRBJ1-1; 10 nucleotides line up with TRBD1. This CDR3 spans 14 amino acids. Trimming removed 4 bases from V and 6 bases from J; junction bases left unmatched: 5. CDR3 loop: CASSWDRGNAEAFF. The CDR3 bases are TGTGCCAGCAGTTGGGACAGGGGAAACGCTGAAGCTTTCTTT.

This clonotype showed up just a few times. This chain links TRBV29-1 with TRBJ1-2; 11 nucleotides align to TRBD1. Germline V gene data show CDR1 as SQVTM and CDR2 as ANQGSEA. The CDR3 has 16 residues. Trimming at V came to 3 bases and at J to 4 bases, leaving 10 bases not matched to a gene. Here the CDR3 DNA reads TGCAGCGTTGATCTTTCCTCCGGGACAGGGGGCTATGGCTACACCTTC. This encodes CSVDLSSGTGGYGYTF.

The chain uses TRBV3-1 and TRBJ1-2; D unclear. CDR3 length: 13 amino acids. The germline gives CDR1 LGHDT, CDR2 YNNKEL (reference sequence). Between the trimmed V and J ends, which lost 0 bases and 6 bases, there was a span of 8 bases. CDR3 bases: TGTGCCAGCAGCCAAGAAGTGGGTGATGGCTACACCTTC. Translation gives CASSQEVGDGYTF.

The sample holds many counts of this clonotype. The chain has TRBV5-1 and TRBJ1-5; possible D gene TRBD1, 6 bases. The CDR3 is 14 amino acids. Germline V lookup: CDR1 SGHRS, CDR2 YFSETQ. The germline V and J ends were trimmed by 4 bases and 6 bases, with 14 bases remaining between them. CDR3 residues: CASSPRGGVQPQHF. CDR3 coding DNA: TGCGCCAGCAGCCCCCGGGGGGGCGTTCAGCCCCAGCATTTT.

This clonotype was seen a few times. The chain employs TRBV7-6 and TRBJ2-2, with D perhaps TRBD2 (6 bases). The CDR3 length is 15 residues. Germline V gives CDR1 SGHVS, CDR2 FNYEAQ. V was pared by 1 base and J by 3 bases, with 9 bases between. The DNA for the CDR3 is TGTGCCAGCAGCTTAGGCGGAGGGGACACCGGGGAGCTGTTTTTT. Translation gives CASSLGGGDTGELFF.

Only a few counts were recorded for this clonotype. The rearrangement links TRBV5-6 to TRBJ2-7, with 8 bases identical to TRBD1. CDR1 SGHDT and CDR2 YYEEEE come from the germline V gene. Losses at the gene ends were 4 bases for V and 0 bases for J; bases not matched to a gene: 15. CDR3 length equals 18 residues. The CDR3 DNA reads TGTGCCAGCAGCGACCGGGACAGGATCCTCCGGGGCTCCTACGAGCAGTACTTC. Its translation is CASSDRDRILRGSYEQYF.

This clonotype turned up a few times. The chain's CDR3 is CASSKAKNTEAFF. The CDR3, as DNA: TGTGCCAGTAGTAAAGCGAAGAACACTGAAGCTTTCTTT. The rearrangement uses TRBV19 and TRBJ1-1; D call uncertain. The V and J ends lost 4 bases and 1 base respectively, with 7 bases between them. Germline values: CDR1 LNHDA, CDR2 SQIVND (reference sequence). This CDR3 spans 13 amino acids.

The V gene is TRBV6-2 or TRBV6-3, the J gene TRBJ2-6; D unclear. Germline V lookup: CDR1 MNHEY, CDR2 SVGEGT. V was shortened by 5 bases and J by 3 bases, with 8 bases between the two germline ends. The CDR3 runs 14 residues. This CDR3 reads CASSRTYGANVLTF. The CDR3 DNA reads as TGTGCCAGCAGTCGGACCTATGGGGCCAACGTCCTGACTTTC.

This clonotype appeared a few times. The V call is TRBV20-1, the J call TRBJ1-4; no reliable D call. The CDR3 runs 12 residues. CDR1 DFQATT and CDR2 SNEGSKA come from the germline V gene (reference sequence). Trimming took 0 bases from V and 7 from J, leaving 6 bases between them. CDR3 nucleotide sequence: TGCAGTGCTAGAGAGGGAGTTGAAAAACTGTTTTTT. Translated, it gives CSAREGVEKLFF.

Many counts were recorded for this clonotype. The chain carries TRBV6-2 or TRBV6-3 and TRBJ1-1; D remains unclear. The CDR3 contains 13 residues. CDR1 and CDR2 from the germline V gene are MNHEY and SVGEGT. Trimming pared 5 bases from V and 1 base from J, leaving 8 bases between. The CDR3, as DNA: TGTGCCAGCAGTCTACATGAGAACACTGAAGCTTTCTTT. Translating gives CASSLHENTEAFF.

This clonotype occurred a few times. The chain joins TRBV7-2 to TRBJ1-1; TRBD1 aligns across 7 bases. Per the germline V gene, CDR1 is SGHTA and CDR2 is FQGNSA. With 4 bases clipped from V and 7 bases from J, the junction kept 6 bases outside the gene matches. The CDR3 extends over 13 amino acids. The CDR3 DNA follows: TGTGCCAGCAGCTCCGACAGGGAGGATGAAGCTTTCTTT. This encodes CASSSDREDEAFF.

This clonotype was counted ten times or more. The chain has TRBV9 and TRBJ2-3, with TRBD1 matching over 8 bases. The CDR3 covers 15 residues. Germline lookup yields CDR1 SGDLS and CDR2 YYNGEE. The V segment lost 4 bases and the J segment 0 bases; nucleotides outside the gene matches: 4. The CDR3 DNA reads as TGTGCCAGCAGCTTGGGACAGGCTAGCACAGATACGCAGTATTTT. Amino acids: CASSLGQASTDTQYF.

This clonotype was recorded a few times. CDR3 in amino acids: CASSLAIANTEAFF. The CDR3 DNA reads as TGTGCCAGCAGCTTAGCGATCGCGAACACTGAAGCTTTCTTT. This sequence joins TRBV7-2 and TRBJ1-1; D is uncertain. In germline, CDR1 is SGHTA, CDR2 FQGNSA. The CDR3 sequence is 14 residues long. V lost 0 bases to trimming and J lost 1 base, with 6 bases between them.

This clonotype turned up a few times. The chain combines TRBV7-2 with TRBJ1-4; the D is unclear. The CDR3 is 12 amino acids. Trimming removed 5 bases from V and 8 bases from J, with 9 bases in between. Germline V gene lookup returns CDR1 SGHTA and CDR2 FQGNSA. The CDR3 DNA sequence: TGTGCCAGCAGCGGCCTGGGGGAAAAACTGTTTTTT. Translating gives CASSGLGEKLFF.

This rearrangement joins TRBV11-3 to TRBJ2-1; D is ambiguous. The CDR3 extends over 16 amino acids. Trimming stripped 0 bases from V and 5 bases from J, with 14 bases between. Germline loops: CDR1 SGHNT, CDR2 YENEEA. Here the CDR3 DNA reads TGTGCCAGCAGCTTAGAGTTCAGCCGGCAACACAATGAGCAGTTCTTC. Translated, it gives CASSLEFSRQHNEQFF.